Detailed here is one T cell receptor beta chain. The data were taken from a study of shared clonotypes between healthy human individuals. This CDR3 spans 14 amino acids. Trimming removed 0 bases from V and 8 bases from J, with 13 bases in between. In germline, CDR1 is MNHNS, CDR2 SASEGT. Deep-level settings were used for running the assay. Unsorted PBMC samples were amplified in replicate PCRs containing about 0.3 ug DNA, about 28,000 T cell genomes. Ten immunoSEQ deep assay plates were used to sequence unsorted PBMC DNA. TCRdb's table, derived via immunoSEQ multiplex PCR, lists solely in-frame clones and lacks some. The table lists some 530,000 clones, around 73% of them singletons, with 12% in the top ten.

Material for sequencing was PBMCs. This clonotype originated in a woman in her forties in good health. Some clones in this sample may be carry-over from other donors' samples. V gene TRBV6-1 combines with J gene TRBJ1-2; D remains ambiguous. The CDR3 protein is CASSEAPLLGGYTF. The CDR3, as DNA: TGTGCCAGCAGTGAAGCGCCTCTACTGGGCGGCTACACCTTC.